This TCR beta chain was sequenced for a study of shared clonotypes between healthy human individuals. Broader study findings: Sampling covered blood only; tissue repertoires likely differ.

Healthy HIV-negative adults without recent acute infections or vaccinations served as donors. There were only Caucasian adults among the donors, and all lived in Nashville, Tennessee. About this clone itself: Its antigen is unknown.

Several immunoSEQ 96-well plates shared each subset's DNA, each plate a replicate. Assay: immunoSEQ multiplex PCR; the TCRdb copy retains only in-frame clones and omits some. The table records 1,100,000 or so clones, around 78% of them present only once. Germline trimming cut 7 bases from V and 2 bases from J; bases unmatched to any gene: 4. There are 13 residues in the CDR3. Germline V gene lookup returns CDR1 MNHNY and CDR2 SVGAGI (reference sequence). The sample was memory CD4+ T cells from PBMCs. Described subset: CD45RA-negative fraction. The TCR comes from a man aged 18 to 29 in good health. Some clones in this sample may be carry-over from other donors' samples. The J gene is TRBJ2-7, the V gene TRBV6-6; TRBD2 agrees at 8 bases. The CDR3 is CASKAGDTYEQYF. CDR3 bases: TGTGCCAGCAAAGCGGGAGACACCTACGAGCAGTACTTC.